The 3 T cell receptor beta chains in this list originate from one sample, sequenced in a study of T cells in Graves' hyperthyroidism and ophthalmopathy. Regions amplified from RNA transcripts were the TCR beta CDR3 regions. A set of HTBI primers served as the primers for a first-round RT-PCR of the TCR CDR3. A single record per CDR3 protein comes from TCRdb applying MiXCR to the multiplex PCR reads. Seen here are a few hundred thousand distinct CDR3 sequences, approximately 44% observed once, and the top ten hold about 7.8%. The sequencing sample was made of peripheral blood or thyroid tissue (not recorded which). These receptors originate from a woman aged 18-35 years with Graves' hyperthyroidism.

The rearrangement joins TRBV29-1 to TRBJ1-2; no reliable D call. The CDR3 length is 12 residues. V lost 4 bases, J lost 6 bases, and 12 bases lay in between. Germline V lookup: CDR1 SQVTM, CDR2 ANQGSEA. CDR3 amino acids: CSVVGSGDGYTF. CDR3 in DNA: TGCAGCGTTGTTGGTAGCGGGGATGGCTACACCTTC.

This sequence joins TRBV20-1 and TRBJ1-1, with D perhaps matching TRBD1 (5 bases). This CDR3 spans 14 amino acids. The V gene lost 3 bases and the J gene lost 5 bases, with 16 bases spanning the gap. Germline-derived CDR1 and CDR2 are DFQATT and SNEGSKA (reference sequence). CDR3 bases: TGCAGTGCTAGGGGACTAGCGGGAGAGACTGAAGCTTTCTTT. Translating it yields CSARGLAGETEAFF.

Concerning this clonotype: A much larger clone differs by one base, so this may be a read error. The chain couples TRBV11-2 to TRBJ1-1; unclear D gene. CDR1 is SGHAT, CDR2 FQNNGV, per germline. The CDR3 consists of 13 residues. The CDR3 DNA reads TGTGCCAGCAACTTAATCTCTCTCGCTGAAGCTTTCTTT. This gives the protein CASNLISLAEAFF.